This T cell receptor beta chain derives from a study of shared clonotypes between healthy human individuals. TCRdb's table, derived via immunoSEQ multiplex PCR, lists solely in-frame clones and lacks some. The sample consists of about 750,000 clones, nearly 95% of them appearing once. Regarding the study as a whole: Blood was the only sampled material, and tissue repertoires likely differ.

CD8 cells regarded as naive lacked CD45RO, were positively chosen for CCR7, and omitted terminally differentiated effector memory CD45RA+ cells. Healthy adults negative for HIV, lacking recent acute infections or vaccinations, served as donors. This clone was recorded once. Its antigen remains unidentified. The CDR3 has 13 residues. In germline, CDR1 is SGHVS, CDR2 FNYEAQ. Deletions cut 4 bases from V and 0 bases from J, with 4 bases between. Sequenced sample: naive CD8+ T cells sorted from blood. The origin of this receptor is a man younger than 40 in good health. The chain couples TRBV7-6 to TRBJ2-1; no definite D call. CDR3 sequence reads: CASSSGSYNEQFF. The DNA for the CDR3 is TGTGCCAGCAGCTCGGGCTCCTACAATGAGCAGTTCTTC.